The entry below describes one TCR beta chain. In the original processing: Quantification of nucleated cells was approximated via reference gene primer amplification. TCRdb keeps only in-frame clones here, not all; method: immunoSEQ multiplex PCR. Clone size and the V and J calls come from that table; the DNA yielded D and trimming. This sample has about 120,000 clones; about four fifths occur once, and the top ten carry about 10%. These data are taken from a study of blood T cell repertoires in COVID-19. Study background: Samples taken during acute and convalescent COVID-19 were collected in the United States, Italy and Spain. Sources were T cells, B-cell-depleted T cells, or PBMCs; the material itself was cDNA or gDNA.

V dropped 7 bases and J dropped 0; count of bases not matched to a gene: 13. The germline gives CDR1 KGHDR, CDR2 SFDVKD. CDR3 size: 17 residues. The receptor was isolated from a man in his 60s with acute or convalescent COVID-19. J is TRBJ1-1 and V is TRBV24-1; TRBD1 aligns across 7 bases. The sample taken for sequencing was peripheral blood. CDR3 sequence reads: CATSEGQAAPMNTEAFF. DNA for the CDR3: TGTGCCACCAGCGAAGGACAGGCCGCACCCATGAACACTGAAGCTTTCTTT.